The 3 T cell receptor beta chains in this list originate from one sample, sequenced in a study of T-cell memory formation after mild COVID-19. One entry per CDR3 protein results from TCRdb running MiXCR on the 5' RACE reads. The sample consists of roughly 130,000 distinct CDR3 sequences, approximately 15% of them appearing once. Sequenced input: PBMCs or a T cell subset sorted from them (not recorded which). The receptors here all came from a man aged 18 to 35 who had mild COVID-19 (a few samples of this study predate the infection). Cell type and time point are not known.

CDR3 sequence (DNA): TGCGCCAGCAGCTCCCGCCGGTTGGGGAAGGGGCAGGATACGCAGTATTTT. Its translation is CASSSRRLGKGQDTQYF. V gene TRBV5-1 combines with J gene TRBJ2-3; a weak D match, TRBD1 (5 bases). Trimming took off 3 bases at V and 6 bases at J, with 23 bases between the two ends. The CDR3 sequence is 17 residues long. Germline values: CDR1 SGHRS, CDR2 YFSETQ.

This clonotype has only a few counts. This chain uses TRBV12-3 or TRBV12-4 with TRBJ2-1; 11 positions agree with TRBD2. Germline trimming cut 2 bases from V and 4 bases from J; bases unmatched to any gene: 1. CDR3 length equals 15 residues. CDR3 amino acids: CASSLRTSGYNEQFF. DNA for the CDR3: TGTGCCAGCAGTTTACGGACTAGCGGGTACAATGAGCAGTTCTTC.

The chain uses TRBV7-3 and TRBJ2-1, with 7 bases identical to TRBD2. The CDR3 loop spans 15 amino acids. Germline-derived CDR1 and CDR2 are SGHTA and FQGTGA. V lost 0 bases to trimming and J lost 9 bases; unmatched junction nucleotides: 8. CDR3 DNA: TGTGCCAGCAGCTTAACTTTAGGACTAGTAGGTGAGCAGTTCTTC. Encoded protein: CASSLTLGLVGEQFF.